This T cell receptor beta chain stems from a study of control samples from healthy donors and cancer patients. The germline V gene encodes CDR1 MDHEN and CDR2 SYDVKM. The V and J ends lost 6 bases and 5 bases respectively, with 13 bases between them. This CDR3 contains 13 residues. This clone was detected only a few times. The data were produced by immunoSEQ multiplex PCR, yet TCRdb's version contains in-frame clones alone and is incomplete. Of about 92,000 clones listed, 82% are singletons. The sequenced material came from blood. This chain uses TRBV28 with TRBJ1-1, with unresolved D. The TCR sequence derives from a woman aged 55-75 years in good health. The CDR3 sequence is CASREAGKTEAFF. In DNA, the CDR3 is TGTGCCAGCAGAGAAGCGGGGAAGACTGAAGCTTTCTTT.